The 17 T cell receptor beta chains below were found in one sample sequenced in a study of cytomegalovirus exposure and HLA in healthy donors. Researchers ran the PCR with 60 Vbeta and 13 Jbeta primers. Only in-frame clones appear in the TCRdb table, and some are missing; sequencing was by immunoSEQ multiplex PCR. The repertoire includes some 190,000 clones, approximately 80% of them detected once, and around 1.3% sits in the top ten. The sequencing input was PBMCs. Receptors were obtained from a boy aged 2-9 years in good health and CMV-seronegative.

The gene calls are TRBV6-1 and TRBJ2-2, with D maybe TRBD2 (6 bases). The CDR3 is made up of 14 amino acids. Looked up from germline, CDR1 is MNHNS and CDR2 is SASEGT. V was pared by 2 bases and J by 8 bases, with 12 bases between. The CDR3 DNA reads as TGTGCCAGCAGTGAAACGGGGGTTGTTGGGGAGCTGTTTTTT. Its protein product is CASSETGVVGELFF.

This sequence joins TRBV2 and TRBJ1-1; 7 bases align to TRBD1. V lost 1 base, J lost 3 bases, and 2 bases stayed unmatched. CDR1 and CDR2 (germline): SNHLY, FYNNEI. CDR3 length: 14 residues. CDR3 residues: CASSEEGADTEAFF. In DNA form, the CDR3 reads TGTGCCAGCAGTGAAGAGGGGGCCGACACTGAAGCTTTCTTT. The whole variable domain, filled in from reference TRBV2 and TRBJ1-1, reads EPEVTQTPSHQVTQMGQEVILRCVPISNHLYFYWYRQILGQKVEFLVSFYNNEISEKSEIFDDQFSVERPDGSNFTLKIRSTKLEDSAMYFCASSEEGADTEAFFGQGTRLTVV.

The V call is TRBV29-1, the J call TRBJ2-3; 7 nucleotides match TRBD1. The CDR3 is 13 amino acids. The ends lost 3 bases at V and 3 bases at J; junction bases unmatched: 3. The V gene's germline CDR1 is SQVTM and CDR2 ANQGSEA. The CDR3 here is CSVEGQRTDTQYF. CDR3 DNA sequence: TGCAGCGTTGAGGGACAGCGTACAGATACGCAGTATTTT.

The V gene is TRBV5-7, the J gene TRBJ2-3; 9 bases line up with TRBD2. TRBV5-7 falls under the ORF class, with uncertain function. V dropped 4 bases and J dropped 2; count of bases not matched to a gene: 8. This CDR3 comprises 16 residues. The CDR3 DNA reads TGTGCCAGCAGCCTGGGGCTAGCGGGAACCACAGATACGCAGTATTTT. Protein: CASSLGLAGTTDTQYF.

V and J are TRBV28 and TRBJ1-1; tentatively, D is TRBD1 (5 bases). V was pared by 5 bases and J by 6 bases, with 13 bases between. Germline loops: CDR1 MDHEN, CDR2 SYDVKM. This CDR3 comprises 13 residues. The CDR3 spells CASSPGGMPEAFF. The CDR3 nucleotides read TGTGCCAGCAGTCCTGGGGGGATGCCTGAAGCTTTCTTT.

The chain employs TRBV19 and TRBJ1-2, with 10 bases matching TRBD1. This CDR3 is built from 16 residues. V lost 6 bases, J lost 5 bases, and 12 bases stayed unmatched. Per germline, CDR1 LNHDA and CDR2 SQIVND (reference sequence). As DNA, the CDR3 is TGTGCCAGTAGCCCGATGACCGGGACAGGGGAATATGGCTACACCTTC. Its translation: CASSPMTGTGEYGYTF.

The V call is TRBV5-1, the J call TRBJ2-5, with TRBD2 identical over 11 bases. V was clipped by 4 bases and J by 5 bases; unmatched bases: 10. The germline V gene encodes CDR1 SGHRS and CDR2 YFSETQ. CDR3 length: 16 residues. CDR3 sequence: CASSPSSGGAGETQYF. DNA of the CDR3: TGCGCCAGCAGCCCTAGTAGCGGGGGGGCCGGGGAGACCCAGTACTTC. The whole variable domain, filled in from reference TRBV5-1 and TRBJ2-5, reads KAGVTQTPRYLIKTRGQQVTLSCSPISGHRSVSWYQQTPGQGLQFLFEYFSETQRNKGNFPGRFSGRQFSNSRSEMNVSTLELGDSALYLCASSPSSGGAGETQYFGPGTRLLVL.

J is TRBJ1-5 and V is TRBV18; TRBD1 matches 7 bases. CDR1 is KGHSH and CDR2 is LQKENI in the germline V gene. With V trimmed by 3 bases and J by 0 bases, 5 bases remained unmatched. The CDR3 spans 16 residues. The CDR3 loop reads CASSPGTADSNQPQHF. In DNA form, the CDR3 reads TGTGCCAGCTCACCCGGGACAGCGGATAGCAATCAGCCCCAGCATTTT.

V is TRBV30 and J is TRBJ1-2; weak D call: TRBD1 (6 bases). Trimming left V 3 bases short and J 4 bases short, with 12 bases between. Germline V gives CDR1 GTSNPN, CDR2 SVGIG (reference sequence). CDR3 length: 13 residues. DNA for the CDR3: TGTGCCTGGAGACCAGGGGAGTCCTATGGCTACACCTTC. It translates to CAWRPGESYGYTF. Based on the CDR3 plus reference TRBV30 and TRBJ1-2, the full variable domain is SQTIHQWPATLVQPVGSPLSLECTVEGTSNPNLYWYRQAAGRGLQLLFYSVGIGQISSEVPQNLSASRPQDRQFILSSKKLLLSDSGFYLCAWRPGESYGYTFGSGTRLTVV.

This clone has a single count. This chain connects TRBV10-3 to TRBJ1-5; unclear D gene. Trimming shortened V by 4 bases and J by 0 bases, and 7 bases separated the two germline ends. The CDR3 has 14 amino acids. The V gene's germline CDR1 is ENHRY and CDR2 SYGVKD. CDR3 region: CAISASDSNQPQHF. In nucleotides, the CDR3 is TGTGCCATCAGTGCCTCAGATAGCAATCAGCCCCAGCATTTT.

This chain's CDR3 is CASSVNQQGRIQYF. For the CDR3, the DNA is TGTGCCAGCAGCGTAAATCAACAGGGTCGCATTCAGTACTTC. The gene calls are TRBV9 and TRBJ2-4, with a possible D match to TRBD1 (6 bases). This CDR3 spans 14 amino acids. The germline V gene has CDR1 SGDLS and CDR2 YYNGEE. V lost 1 base to trimming and J lost 9 bases, with 14 bases between them.

The V call is TRBV6-5, the J call TRBJ1-2; no clear D gene. Trimming pared 0 bases from V and 2 bases from J, leaving 10 bases between. Germline-derived CDR1 and CDR2 are MNHEY and SVGAGI. The CDR3 is made up of 15 amino acids. The CDR3 DNA is TGTGCCAGCAGTTACTCTCGGTCCAGGAACTATGGCTACACCTTC. It codes for CASSYSRSRNYGYTF.

V and J are TRBV6-5 and TRBJ1-1, with a weak D call TRBD1 (5 bases). V was cut by 2 bases and J by 4 bases, with 8 bases left in between. The CDR3 runs to 13 residues. The germline V gene encodes CDR1 MNHEY and CDR2 SVGAGI. In DNA form, the CDR3 reads TGTGCCAGCAGTTACGGGGGGTTCACTGAAGCTTTCTTT. Translating it yields CASSYGGFTEAFF.

This clone appeared once. This rearrangement joins TRBV9 to TRBJ2-7, with 8 bases fitting TRBD1. CDR1 SGDLS and CDR2 YYNGEE come from the germline V gene. The CDR3 totals 13 residues. The V segment lost 3 bases and the J segment 4 bases; nucleotides outside the gene matches: 3. The CDR3 here is CASSATGGYEQYF. CDR3 DNA sequence: TGTGCCAGCAGCGCCACAGGGGGATACGAGCAGTACTTC.

The chain combines TRBV5-8 with TRBJ1-2, with D possibly TRBD1 on 5 matching bases. CDR1 and CDR2 (germline): SGHTS, YDEGEE. The CDR3 runs 17 residues. V lost 1 base to trimming and J lost 4 bases, with 20 bases between them. The CDR3 sequence: CASSLLQGRIVSYGYTF. As DNA, the CDR3 is TGTGCCAGCAGCTTGCTGCAGGGAAGGATTGTCAGCTATGGCTACACCTTC.

The chain uses TRBV21-1 and TRBJ1-1; the DNA was not used to check the table's D call, TRBD1. TRBV21-1 is an annotated pseudogene. The CDR3 loop spans 14 amino acids. This CDR3 is CATRPGTDNTEAFF. The CDR3 DNA reads TGTGCCACCCGCCCCGGGACAGATAACACTGAAGCTTTCTTT.

The V gene is TRBV5-4, the J gene TRBJ1-2; 8 bases are shared with TRBD1. This CDR3 region has 15 residues. Germline loops: CDR1 SGHNT, CDR2 YYREEE (reference sequence). The junction had 10 bases not matched to a gene; V was cut back by 5 bases and J by 4 bases. The CDR3 coding sequence is TGTGCCAGCAGATACGACAGGGGACCCTCCTATGGCTACACCTTC. It specifies CASRYDRGPSYGYTF.